This TCR beta chain was recovered during a study of early stage breast cancer tumors. Across the whole study: Average read coverage per sample was roughly 9.3-fold.

Using immunoSEQ multiplex PCR, the repertoire was profiled, and TCRdb retains in-frame clones only, with some absent. This table has roughly 21,000 clones, more than 75% appearing once. This CDR3 has 18 residues. Germline V lookup: CDR1 LGHNA, CDR2 YNFKEQ. V gave up 0 bases and J gave up 4 bases; unmatched junction bases: 9. The chain combines TRBV4-2 with TRBJ2-6; TRBD1 aligns across 7 bases. Sequenced: blood. The clonotype comes from a person between 60 and 69 years old with breast cancer. DNA of the CDR3: TGTGCCAGCAGCCAAGATTTTGGACAGGTTCCAGGGGCCAACGTCCTGACTTTC. It yields the protein CASSQDFGQVPGANVLTF.